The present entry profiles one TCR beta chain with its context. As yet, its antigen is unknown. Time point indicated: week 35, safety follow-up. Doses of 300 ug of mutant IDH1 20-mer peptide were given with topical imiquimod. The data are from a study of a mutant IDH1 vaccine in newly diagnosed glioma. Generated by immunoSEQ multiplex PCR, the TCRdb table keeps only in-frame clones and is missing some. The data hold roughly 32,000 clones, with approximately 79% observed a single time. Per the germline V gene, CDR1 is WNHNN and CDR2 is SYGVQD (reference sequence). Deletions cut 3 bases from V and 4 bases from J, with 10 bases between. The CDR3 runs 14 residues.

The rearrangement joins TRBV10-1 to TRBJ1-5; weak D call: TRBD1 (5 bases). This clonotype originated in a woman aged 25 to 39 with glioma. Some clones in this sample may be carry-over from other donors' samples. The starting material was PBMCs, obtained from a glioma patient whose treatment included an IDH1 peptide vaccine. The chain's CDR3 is CASSERGRNQPQHF. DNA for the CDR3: TGCGCCAGCAGTGAAAGGGGCCGAAATCAGCCCCAGCATTTT.